The next 5 T cell receptor beta chains were all read from a single sample in a study of control samples from healthy donors and cancer patients. Profiling relied on immunoSEQ multiplex PCR, and the TCRdb table lists in-frame clones only, not all of them. The table has tens of thousands of clones, about 88% seen once. The sequenced sample was blood. These receptors came from a woman aged 45-65 years in good health.

V and J are TRBV14 and TRBJ1-2; tentatively, D is TRBD1 (6 bases). CDR3 length: 15 amino acids. V shed 4 bases and J shed 7 bases, with 19 bases lying between them. Germline V gene data show CDR1 as SGHDN and CDR2 as FVKESK. In DNA form, the CDR3 reads TGTGCCAGCAGCCTTCTATTTACAGGGTTTGGTGGCTACACCTTC. It translates to CASSLLFTGFGGYTF.

This clone came up once. The genes are TRBV5-6 and TRBJ1-4; TRBD1 matches 7 bases. Germline assignment: CDR1 SGHDT and CDR2 YYEEEE. After removal of 4 bases from V and 3 bases from J, the junction contained 3 bases not matched to a gene. CDR3 length: 14 residues. CDR3 bases: TGTGCCAGCAGCCGCAGGGGGGCTAATGAAAAACTGTTTTTT. It yields the protein CASSRRGANEKLFF.

V is TRBV7-3 and J is TRBJ2-5; 12 nucleotides agree with TRBD1. Germline CDR1 is SGHTA and CDR2 is FQGTGA. With V trimmed by 4 bases and J by 5 bases, 5 bases remained unmatched. The CDR3 sequence is 15 residues long. The CDR3 region is CASSYGTGGFETQYF. The CDR3 nucleotides are TGTGCCAGCAGCTACGGGACAGGGGGCTTTGAGACCCAGTACTTC.

In the case of this clone: The junction does not match germline at one end; this may be a read error. The chain employs TRBV19 and TRBJ2-2; 10 bases agree with TRBD1. The CDR3 runs to 18 residues. Germline loops: CDR1 LNHDA, CDR2 SQIVND (reference sequence). CDR3 DNA sequence: TGTGCCAGTAGTCTAGACCTCCGGGACAGGGGGAACACCGGGGAGCTGTTTTTT. Its protein product is CASSLDLRDRGNTGELFF.

The gene calls are TRBV7-6 and TRBJ2-3; possible D gene TRBD1, 5 bases. The CDR3 totals 14 residues. V lost 2 bases to trimming and J lost 5 bases, with 11 bases between them. Looked up from germline, CDR1 is SGHVS and CDR2 is FNYEAQ. CDR3 protein: CASSLRQGGDTQYF. CDR3 DNA: TGTGCCAGCAGCTTACGGCAGGGTGGAGATACGCAGTATTTT.